These T cell receptor beta chains were read from a single sample in a study of T cell repertoires in cytomegalovirus infection. One entry per CDR3 protein results from TCRdb running MiXCR on the reads. The sample contains hundreds of thousands of distinct CDR3 sequences, around 30% of which appear only once. Their antigen targets remain unknown. Sequenced here: cultured PBMCs, sampled from culture after CMV antigen stimulation. Receptors originate from a human donor in good health (CMV status not recorded). Some clones in this sample may be carry-over from other donors' samples. CDR3s include the opening cysteine and the closing phenylalanine or tryptophan. The D gene is left open where the match is weak. Expanded clones are given a class, and other clones once, few, many or no size at all.

CDR3,DNA,D,size,J,V
CASSLDLTGMGTDTQYF,TGTGCCAGTAGTTTAGACCTGACAGGGATGGGCACAGATACGCAGTATTTT,TRBD1,once,TRBJ2-3,TRBV19
CASSRRGEETEAFF,TGTGCCAGCAGCCGTCGGGGTGAGGAGACTGAAGCTTTCTTT,.,few,TRBJ1-1,TRBV6-1
CASIQQGTGNTIYF,TGTGCCAGCATTCAACAGGGGACCGGAAACACCATATATTTT,TRBD1,few,TRBJ1-3,TRBV27
CASSARVNTEAFF,TGTGCCAGCAGCGCCAGAGTGAACACTGAAGCTTTCTTT,.,many,TRBJ1-1,TRBV11-3
CASQDRGGQPQHF,TGTGCCAGCCAAGACAGGGGAGGTCAGCCCCAGCATTTT,TRBD1,.,TRBJ1-5,TRBV6-2/TRBV6-3
CASGPGAYGTQYF,TGTGCCAGCGGGCCGGGAGCGTATGGTACGCAGTATTTT,.,.,TRBJ2-3,TRBV12-3/TRBV12-4
CASSPGATSAYEQYF,TGTGCCAGCAGCCCAGGGGCGACTAGCGCCTACGAGCAGTACTTC,TRBD2,many,TRBJ2-7,TRBV7-2
CASSYSGSPWPHEQFF,TGTGCCAGCAGTTACTCGGGCAGCCCCTGGCCACATGAGCAGTTCTTC,.,.,TRBJ2-1,TRBV6-5
CASRDSNQPQHF,TGTGCCAGCAGGGATAGCAATCAGCCCCAGCATTTT,.,many,TRBJ1-5,TRBV28
CASSQVTGGGNEQFF,TGCGCCAGCAGCCAAGTGACGGGAGGGGGTAATGAGCAGTTCTTC,TRBD2,.,TRBJ2-1,TRBV4-1
CASSPSTHMGPSYEQYF,TGTGCCAGCAGCCCGAGTACTCACATGGGCCCTTCCTACGAGCAGTACTTC,.,few,TRBJ2-7,TRBV12-3/TRBV12-4